The 13 T cell receptor beta chains below all came from one sample that was sequenced in a study of T cells expressing NK-cell markers. TCRdb reprocessed the 5' RACE reads and reports one entry per CDR3 protein, with no DNA. The sample table sets out tens of thousands of distinct CDR3 sequences. Source material: blood T cells: a sorted CD56 or NKG2C T cell subset, CD4+ or CD8+ T cells, or bulk PBMC T cells (not recorded which). All receptors come from a woman between 18 and 75 years old in good health.

This chain links TRBV7-9 with TRBJ2-7; TCRdb lists TRBD1, though no DNA is available to test this call. The CDR3 length is 13 residues. In germline, CDR1 is SEHNR, CDR2 FQNEAQ (reference sequence). Here the CDR3 reads CASSPGGRNEQYF. The complete variable domain, with remaining parts taken from reference TRBV7-9 and TRBJ2-7, reads DTGVSQNPRHKITKRGQNVTFRCDPISEHNRLYWYRQTLGQGPEFLTYFQNEAQLEKSRLLSDRFSAERPKGSFSTLEIQRTEQGDSAMYLCASSPGGRNEQYFGPGTRLTVT.

This rearrangement joins TRBV20-1 to TRBJ2-1. The length of the CDR3 is 15 residues. Germline CDR1 DFQATT, CDR2 SNEGSKA (reference sequence). This CDR3 is CSARDTSVDYNEQFF.

The chain links TRBV6-1 to TRBJ2-7; TCRdb calls TRBD1, which cannot be checked without DNA. The germline gives CDR1 MNHNS, CDR2 SASEGT. There are 14 residues in the CDR3. CDR3 sequence: CASSGGDRSYEQYF.

The genes are TRBV5-5 and TRBJ2-7; TCRdb calls TRBD2, which cannot be checked without DNA. The CDR3 has 15 amino acids. The germline V gene has CDR1 SGHKS and CDR2 YYEKEE (reference sequence). The CDR3 sequence is CASSLEVAGHYEQYF.

This chain uses TRBV7-2 with TRBJ2-2; as DNA is missing, the TRBD1 call by TCRdb cannot be tested. The germline V gene has CDR1 SGHTA and CDR2 FQGNSA. The CDR3 consists of 18 residues. CDR3 sequence reads: CASSLAPRGGANTGELFF.

The chain carries TRBV11-1 and TRBJ2-3; the D gene TCRdb calls, TRBD2, cannot be checked with no DNA. The germline V gene has CDR1 SGHAT and CDR2 FQDESV (reference sequence). The CDR3 spans 18 residues. The chain's CDR3 is CASSSPGLAGGPSDTQYF.

The chain's CDR3 is CASRRETDITDTQYF. The rearrangement uses TRBV12-3 or TRBV12-4 and TRBJ2-3; TCRdb gives TRBD1 as the D gene, but with no DNA this cannot be confirmed. CDR3 length: 15 residues.

The rearrangement links TRBV27 to TRBJ2-3; lacking DNA, the TRBD2 call made by TCRdb goes unchecked. Germline V gene lookup returns CDR1 MNHEY and CDR2 SMNVEV (reference sequence). This CDR3 spans 16 amino acids. CDR3 protein: CASSLLAGGIMDTQYF.

The V call is TRBV3-1, the J call TRBJ1-2; with no DNA, the TCRdb D assignment of TRBD1 cannot be verified. Germline values: CDR1 LGHDT, CDR2 YNNKEL (reference sequence). CDR3 length: 18 amino acids. The CDR3 loop reads CASRQPKSGTGGRYGYTF.

The chain couples TRBV20-1 to TRBJ2-7; there is no DNA to check the TCRdb D call of TRBD2. CDR1 and CDR2 from the germline V gene are DFQATT and SNEGSKA (reference sequence). This CDR3 is built from 18 residues. CDR3 amino acids: CSARDLAGLGRASYEQYF.

The CDR3 protein is CASSSKRGGNEQFF. The rearrangement links TRBV5-1 to TRBJ2-1; the D call of TRBD2 rests on TCRdb alone, since no DNA is present to check it. Looked up from germline, CDR1 is SGHRS and CDR2 is YFSETQ. The CDR3 runs to 14 residues.

This chain connects TRBV15 to TRBJ1-2; TCRdb selects TRBD1, and the lack of DNA leaves this call unchecked. The CDR3 has 15 residues. Germline V lookup: CDR1 LNHNV, CDR2 YYDKDF (reference sequence). CDR3 in amino acids: CATSAETGANYGYTF.

This chain links TRBV27 with TRBJ2-7; TCRdb's assignment of TRBD1 cannot be checked, as there is no DNA. The CDR3 consists of 14 residues. CDR1 and CDR2 from the germline V gene are MNHEY and SMNVEV (reference sequence). The CDR3 region is CASSWDRGTYEQYF.